These 6 T cell receptor beta chains were sequenced from one sample in a study of regulatory T cells in long-lasting Graves disease. For TCR beta, libraries came from iRepertoire HTBI primers and Arm-PCR of CDR3 regions. One entry per CDR3 protein results from TCRdb running MiXCR on the multiplex PCR reads. Among about 440,000 distinct CDR3 sequences, around 17% were seen once, and the ten largest hold roughly a tenth. Time point noted: newly diagnosed GD, antithyroid drugs for less than 3 months. Isolated PBMC RNA provided the starting material for the TCR library. In addition, the sample was reused for a study of T cells in Graves' hyperthyroidism and ophthalmopathy.

The sequencing here drew on peripheral blood mononuclear cells (PBMCs), taken at new diagnosis, from a patient treated with antithyroid drugs. These receptors were collected from a woman aged 25-40 years with Graves disease.

This clonotype was recorded at least ten times. The chain uses TRBV5-1 and TRBJ2-3; TRBD2 aligns across 7 bases. In germline, CDR1 is SGHRS, CDR2 YFSETQ. The CDR3 is made up of 15 amino acids. V was clipped by 5 bases and J by 3 bases; unmatched bases: 9. This CDR3 is CASRTNTGGTDTQYF. The CDR3 DNA follows: TGCGCCAGCAGAACGAATACGGGAGGAACAGATACGCAGTATTTT.

This clonotype has at least ten counts. V usage is TRBV12-3 or TRBV12-4 and J usage is TRBJ2-1; 8 bases are a match to TRBD2. CDR3 length equals 15 residues. V shed 7 bases, J shed 7 bases, and the junction held 12 bases outside the gene matches. CDR3 region: CASTRISGSLNEQFF. CDR3 nucleotides: TGTGCCAGCACCCGGATCAGCGGGAGCCTTAATGAGCAGTTCTTC.

The rearrangement links TRBV12-3 or TRBV12-4 to TRBJ1-2; the D is unclear. There are 14 residues in the CDR3. Between the trimmed V and J ends, which lost 7 bases and 4 bases, there was a span of 16 bases. The CDR3 loop reads CASTETLSLYGYTF. As DNA, the CDR3 is TGTGCCAGCACGGAGACACTGAGTCTCTATGGCTACACCTTC.

This clonotype showed up many times. The genes are TRBV7-9 and TRBJ2-7, with 8 bases identical to TRBD1. This CDR3 spans 14 amino acids. V lost 6 bases and J lost 2; bases outside the gene matches: 6. Germline V gives CDR1 SEHNR, CDR2 FQNEAQ (reference sequence). The CDR3 DNA reads as TGTGCCAGCAGAACCGGGACAGGCCCCTACGAGCAGTACTTC. Its translation is CASRTGTGPYEQYF.

This clonotype was seen more than once but under ten times. The junction differs from germline at one of its ends, possibly a read error. The chain uses TRBV12-3 or TRBV12-4 and TRBJ2-7; D unclear. The CDR3 totals 14 residues. Here the CDR3 DNA reads TGTGCCAGCAGCCGCGATGTGATCTCCTACAAGCAGTACTTC. Translated: CASSRDVISYKQYF.

The chain links TRBV27 to TRBJ2-1; 9 nucleotides agree with TRBD2. V lost 4 bases, J lost 5 bases, and 6 bases stayed unmatched. CDR1 is MNHEY, CDR2 SMNVEV, per germline (reference sequence). This CDR3 spans 15 amino acids. CDR3 sequence (DNA): TGTGCCAGCAGTTCCCTAGCGGGACTTAACAATGAGCAGTTCTTC. Residues: CASSSLAGLNNEQFF.